The source of this T cell receptor beta chain is a study of blood T cell repertoires in COVID-19. Germline V lookup: CDR1 SGHTS, CDR2 YDEGEE. CDR3 length: 18 residues. Trimming removed 7 bases from V and 1 base from J; junction bases left unmatched: 14. Using immunoSEQ multiplex PCR, the repertoire was profiled, and TCRdb retains in-frame clones only, with some absent. The sample contains 250,000 to 350,000 clones, approximately 88% of which appear only once. The receptor was derived from a human donor with COVID-19, enrolled during active disease. The donor label of this sample is uncertain. Sequencing was performed on peripheral blood. The chain recombines TRBV5-8 with TRBJ2-1; 10 nucleotides line up with TRBD2. CDR3 bases: TGTGCCAGCTACCCAACAGCTAGCGGGAGTTATTCCTACAATGAGCAGTTCTTC. Its protein product is CASYPTASGSYSYNEQFF.